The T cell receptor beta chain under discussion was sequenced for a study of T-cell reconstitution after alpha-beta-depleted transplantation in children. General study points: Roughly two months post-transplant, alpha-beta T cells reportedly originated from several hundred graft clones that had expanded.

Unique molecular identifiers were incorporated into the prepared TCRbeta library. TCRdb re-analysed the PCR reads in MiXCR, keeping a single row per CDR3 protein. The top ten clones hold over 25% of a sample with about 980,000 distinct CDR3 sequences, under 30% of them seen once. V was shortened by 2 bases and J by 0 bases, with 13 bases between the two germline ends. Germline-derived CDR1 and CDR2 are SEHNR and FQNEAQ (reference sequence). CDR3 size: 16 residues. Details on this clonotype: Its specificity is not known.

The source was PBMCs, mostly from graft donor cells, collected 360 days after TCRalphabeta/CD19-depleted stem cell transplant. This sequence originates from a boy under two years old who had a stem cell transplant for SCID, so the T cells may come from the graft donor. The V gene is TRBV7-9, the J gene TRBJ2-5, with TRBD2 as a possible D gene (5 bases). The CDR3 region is CASSLTNTRDQETQYF. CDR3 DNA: TGTGCCAGCAGCTTAACTAACACTAGGGACCAAGAGACCCAGTACTTC.